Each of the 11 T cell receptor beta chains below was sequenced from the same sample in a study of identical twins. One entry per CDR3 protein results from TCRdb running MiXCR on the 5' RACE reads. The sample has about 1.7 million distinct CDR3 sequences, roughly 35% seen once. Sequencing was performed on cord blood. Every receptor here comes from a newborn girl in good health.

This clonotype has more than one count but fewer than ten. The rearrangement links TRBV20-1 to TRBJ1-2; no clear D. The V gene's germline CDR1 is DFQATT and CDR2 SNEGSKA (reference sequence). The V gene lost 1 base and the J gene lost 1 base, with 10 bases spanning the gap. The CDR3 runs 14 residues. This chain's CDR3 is CSARGGSFNYGYTF. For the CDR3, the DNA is TGCAGTGCTAGAGGGGGATCGTTTAACTATGGCTACACCTTC.

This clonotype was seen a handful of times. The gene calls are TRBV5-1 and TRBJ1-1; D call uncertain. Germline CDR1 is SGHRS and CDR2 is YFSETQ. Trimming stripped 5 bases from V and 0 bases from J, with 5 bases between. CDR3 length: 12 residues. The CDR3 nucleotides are TGCGCCAGCAGTAAGTTGAACACTGAAGCTTTCTTT. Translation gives CASSKLNTEAFF.

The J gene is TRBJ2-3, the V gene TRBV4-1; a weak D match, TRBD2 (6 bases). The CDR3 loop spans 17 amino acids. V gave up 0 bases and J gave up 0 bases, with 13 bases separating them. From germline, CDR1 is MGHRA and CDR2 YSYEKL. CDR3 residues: CASSQDRAGRSTDTQYF. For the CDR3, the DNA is TGCGCCAGCAGCCAAGATCGGGCGGGACGCAGCACAGATACGCAGTATTTT.

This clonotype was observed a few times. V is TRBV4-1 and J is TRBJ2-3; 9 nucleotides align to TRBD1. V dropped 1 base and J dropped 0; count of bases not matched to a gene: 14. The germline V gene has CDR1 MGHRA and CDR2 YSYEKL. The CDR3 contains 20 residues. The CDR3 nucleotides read TGCGCCAGCAGCCAAGGACGCCGGGACAGGGCATTTTATAGCACAGATACGCAGTATTTT. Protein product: CASSQGRRDRAFYSTDTQYF.

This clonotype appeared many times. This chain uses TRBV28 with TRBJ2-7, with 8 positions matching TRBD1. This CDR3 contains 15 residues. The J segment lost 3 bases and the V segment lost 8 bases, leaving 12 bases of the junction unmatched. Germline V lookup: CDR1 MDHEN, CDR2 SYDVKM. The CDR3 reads CASFGQGALSYEQYF. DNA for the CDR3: TGTGCCAGCTTCGGCCAGGGGGCCCTTAGCTACGAGCAGTACTTC.

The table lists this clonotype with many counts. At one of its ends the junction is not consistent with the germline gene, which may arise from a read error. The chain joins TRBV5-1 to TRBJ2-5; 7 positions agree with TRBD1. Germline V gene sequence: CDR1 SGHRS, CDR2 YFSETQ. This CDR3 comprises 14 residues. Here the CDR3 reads CASSPGTVQETQYF. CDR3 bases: TGTGCCAGCAGCCCCGGGACAGTTCAAGAGACCCAGTACTTC.

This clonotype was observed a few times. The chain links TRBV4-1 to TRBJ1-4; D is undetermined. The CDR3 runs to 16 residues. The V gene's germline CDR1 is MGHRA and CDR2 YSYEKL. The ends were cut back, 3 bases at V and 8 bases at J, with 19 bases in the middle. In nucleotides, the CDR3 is TGCGCCAGCAGCCATGAAGGAAGGGTGCCGTCCGAAAAACTGTTTTTT. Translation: CASSHEGRVPSEKLFF.

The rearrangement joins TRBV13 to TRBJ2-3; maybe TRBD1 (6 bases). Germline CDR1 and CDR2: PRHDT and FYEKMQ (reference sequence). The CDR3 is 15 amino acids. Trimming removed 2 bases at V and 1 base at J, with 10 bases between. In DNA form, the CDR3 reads TGTGCCAGCAGCTTACACAGGGAAGGCACAGATACGCAGTATTTT. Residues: CASSLHREGTDTQYF.

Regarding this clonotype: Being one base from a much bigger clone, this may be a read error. CDR3 DNA sequence: TGTGCCAGCAGCCAAGGAGGGGGCCTTAGAGATGAGCAGTACTTC. Encoded protein: CASSQGGGLRDEQYF. The chain combines TRBV3-1 with TRBJ2-5; 7 nucleotides match TRBD1. This CDR3 is built from 15 residues. The V and J ends lost 1 base and 11 bases, in that order; junction bases with no gene match: 13. Per the germline V gene, CDR1 is LGHDT and CDR2 is YNNKEL (reference sequence).

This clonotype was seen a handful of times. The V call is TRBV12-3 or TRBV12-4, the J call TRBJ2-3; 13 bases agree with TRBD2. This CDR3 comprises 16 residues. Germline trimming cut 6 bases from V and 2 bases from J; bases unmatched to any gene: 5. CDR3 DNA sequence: TGTGCCAGCAGGCCGGGACTAGCGGGATCCACAGATACGCAGTATTTT. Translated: CASRPGLAGSTDTQYF.

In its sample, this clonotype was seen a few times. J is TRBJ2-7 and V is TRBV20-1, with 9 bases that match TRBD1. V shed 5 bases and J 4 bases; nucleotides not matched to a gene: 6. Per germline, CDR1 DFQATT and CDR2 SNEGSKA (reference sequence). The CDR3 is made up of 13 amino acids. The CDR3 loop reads CSAPRQGGYEQYF. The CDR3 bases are TGCAGTGCTCCGCGACAGGGGGGATACGAGCAGTACTTC.